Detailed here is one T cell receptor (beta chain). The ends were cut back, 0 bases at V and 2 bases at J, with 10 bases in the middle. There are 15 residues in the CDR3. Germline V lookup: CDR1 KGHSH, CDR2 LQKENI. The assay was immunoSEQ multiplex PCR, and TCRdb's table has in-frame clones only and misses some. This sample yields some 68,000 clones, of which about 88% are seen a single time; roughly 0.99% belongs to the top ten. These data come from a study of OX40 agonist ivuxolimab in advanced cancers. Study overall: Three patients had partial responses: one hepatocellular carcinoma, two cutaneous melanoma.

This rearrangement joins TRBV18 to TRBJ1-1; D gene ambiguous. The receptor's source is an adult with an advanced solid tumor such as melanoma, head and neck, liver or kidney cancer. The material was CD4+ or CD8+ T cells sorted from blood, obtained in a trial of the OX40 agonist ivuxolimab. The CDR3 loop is CASSPPVTANTEAFF. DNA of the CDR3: TGTGCCAGCTCACCACCGGTGACGGCTAACACTGAAGCTTTCTTT.